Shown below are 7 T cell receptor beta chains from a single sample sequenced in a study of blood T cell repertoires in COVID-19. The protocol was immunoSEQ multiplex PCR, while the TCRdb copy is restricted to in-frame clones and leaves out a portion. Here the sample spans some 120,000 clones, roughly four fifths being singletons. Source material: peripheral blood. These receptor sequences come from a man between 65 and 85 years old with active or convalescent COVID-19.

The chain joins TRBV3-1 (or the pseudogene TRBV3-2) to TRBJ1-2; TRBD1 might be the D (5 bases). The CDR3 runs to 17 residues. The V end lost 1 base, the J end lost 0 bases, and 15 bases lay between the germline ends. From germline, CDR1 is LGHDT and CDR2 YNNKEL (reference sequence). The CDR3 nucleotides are TGTGCCAGCAGCCAAGGGGGCAGGGTATTGGCTAACTATGGCTACACCTTC. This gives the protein CASSQGGRVLANYGYTF.

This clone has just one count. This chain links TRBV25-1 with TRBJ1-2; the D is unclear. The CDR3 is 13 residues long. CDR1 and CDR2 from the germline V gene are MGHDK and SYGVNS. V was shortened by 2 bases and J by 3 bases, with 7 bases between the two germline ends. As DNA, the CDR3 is TGTGCCAGCAGTGAAAGCTTCGACTATGGCTACACCTTC. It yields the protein CASSESFDYGYTF.

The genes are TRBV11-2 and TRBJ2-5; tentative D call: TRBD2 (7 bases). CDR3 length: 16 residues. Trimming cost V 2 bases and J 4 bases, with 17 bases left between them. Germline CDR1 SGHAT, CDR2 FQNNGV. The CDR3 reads CASSLMSTGRGETQYF. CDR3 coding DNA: TGTGCCAGCAGCTTAATGTCTACAGGGAGGGGAGAGACCCAGTACTTC. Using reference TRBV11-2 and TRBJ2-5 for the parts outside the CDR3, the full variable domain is EAGVAQSPRYKIIEKRQSVAFWCNPISGHATLYWYQQILGQGPKLLIQFQNNGVVDDSQLPKDRFSAERLKGVDSTLKIQPAKLEDSAVYLCASSLMSTGRGETQYFGPGTRLLVL.

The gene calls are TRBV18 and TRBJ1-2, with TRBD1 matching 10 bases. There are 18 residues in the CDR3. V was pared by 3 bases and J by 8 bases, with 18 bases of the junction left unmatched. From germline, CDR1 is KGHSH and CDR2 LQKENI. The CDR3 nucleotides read TGTGCCAGCTCACCGGCTGGGTATGTAGGGACAGGGGTCCACGGCTACACCTTC. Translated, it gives CASSPAGYVGTGVHGYTF.

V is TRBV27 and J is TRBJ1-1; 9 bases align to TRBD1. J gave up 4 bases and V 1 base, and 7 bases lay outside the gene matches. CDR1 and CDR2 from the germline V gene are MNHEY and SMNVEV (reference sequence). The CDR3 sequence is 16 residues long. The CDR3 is CASSLLIVDRGTEAFF. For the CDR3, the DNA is TGTGCCAGCAGTTTATTAATTGTGGACAGGGGCACTGAAGCTTTCTTT.

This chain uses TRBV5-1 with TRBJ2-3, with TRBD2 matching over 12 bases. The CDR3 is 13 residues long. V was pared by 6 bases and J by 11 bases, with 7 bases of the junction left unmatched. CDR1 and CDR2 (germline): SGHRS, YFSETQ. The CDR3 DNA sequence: TGCGCCAGCACTAGCGGGGGGGCCGAGAGGCAGTATTTT. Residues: CASTSGGAERQYF.

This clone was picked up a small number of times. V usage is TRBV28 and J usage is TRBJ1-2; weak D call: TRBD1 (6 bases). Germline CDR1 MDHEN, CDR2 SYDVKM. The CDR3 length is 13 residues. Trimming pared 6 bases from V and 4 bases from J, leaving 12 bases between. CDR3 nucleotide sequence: TGTGCCAGCAGGGACAGATCCTCCTATGGCTACACCTTC. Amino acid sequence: CASRDRSSYGYTF.